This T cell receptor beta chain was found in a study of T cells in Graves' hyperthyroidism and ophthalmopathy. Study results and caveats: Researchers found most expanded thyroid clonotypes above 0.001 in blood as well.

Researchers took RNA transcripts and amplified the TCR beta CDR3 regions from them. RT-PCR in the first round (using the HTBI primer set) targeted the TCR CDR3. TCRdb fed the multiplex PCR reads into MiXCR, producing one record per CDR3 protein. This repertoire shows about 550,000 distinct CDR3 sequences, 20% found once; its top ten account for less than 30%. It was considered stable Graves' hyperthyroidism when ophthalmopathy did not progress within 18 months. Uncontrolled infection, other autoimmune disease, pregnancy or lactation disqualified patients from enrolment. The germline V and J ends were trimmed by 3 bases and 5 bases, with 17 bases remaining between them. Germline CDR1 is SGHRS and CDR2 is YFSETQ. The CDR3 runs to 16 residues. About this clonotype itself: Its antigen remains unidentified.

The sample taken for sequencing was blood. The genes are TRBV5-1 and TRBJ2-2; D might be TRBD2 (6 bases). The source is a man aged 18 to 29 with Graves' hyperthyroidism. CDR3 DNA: TGCGCCAGCAGCTCCGTCGGGGGATCGATTACCGGGGAGCTGTTTTTT. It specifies CASSSVGGSITGELFF.